This TCR beta chain comes out of a study of blood T cell repertoires in COVID-19. Background on the study: Sources were T cells, B-cell-depleted T cells, or PBMCs; the material itself was cDNA or gDNA.

Original methodology: By means of reference gene primer amplification, nucleated cell counts were estimated. Data came from immunoSEQ multiplex PCR; TCRdb stores just in-frame clones and leaves some out. Clone size and the V and J calls come from that table; the DNA yielded D and trimming. The sample has about 370,000 clones, about 87% seen once; the top ten hold 8% to 13%. The length of the CDR3 is 14 residues. Trimming took 6 bases from V and 0 from J; bases not matched to a gene: 5. CDR1 and CDR2 (germline): WSHSY, SAAADI. This sequence joins TRBV10-2 and TRBJ2-7; 7 bases match TRBD2. The clonotype was recovered from a woman aged 25-40 years with COVID-19, enrolled during active disease. Specimen: peripheral blood. The CDR3 nucleotides read TGCGCCAGCAGAGCCGGGGGGAGCTCCTACGAGCAGTACTTC. Translation gives CASRAGGSSYEQYF.